The clone carrying this T cell receptor (beta chain) was observed at least ten times. These data belong to a study of human T cells and chemical hapten exposure. About the study: From small differences in pooled library volume came most of the variation in per-sample TCR yields.

In the library, unique molecular identifiers were attached to individual cDNA molecules. Each CDR3 protein gets one entry after TCRdb re-called the 5' RACE reads with MiXCR. The sample contains about 140,000 distinct CDR3 sequences, about 4.3% of which appear only once. Total RNA was isolated from whole blood that had not been fractionated. The TCR comes from a female donor in good health.

The CDR3 protein is CSARLYGLAGASSTDTQYF. CDR3 nucleotides: TGCAGTGCTAGGCTCTACGGACTAGCGGGGGCTTCTAGCACAGATACGCAGTATTTT. This chain uses TRBV20-1 with TRBJ2-3, with TRBD2 identical over 13 bases. CDR1 is DFQATT, CDR2 SNEGSKA, per germline (reference sequence). The CDR3 extends over 19 amino acids. The junction had 12 bases not matched to a gene; V was cut back by 3 bases and J by 0 bases.